The source of this T cell receptor beta chain is a study of CD8+CD57+ T cells in acquired aplastic anemia. The CDR3 loop spans 14 amino acids. Trimming at V came to 1 base and at J to 3 bases, leaving 0 bases not matched to a gene. The germline V gene encodes CDR1 DFQATT and CDR2 SNEGSKA (reference sequence). TCR beta VDJ combinations and CDR3 sequences were profiled from genomic DNA. TCRdb analysed the reads with MiXCR anew, one entry per CDR3 protein. There are approximately 200,000 distinct CDR3 sequences in the sample; around three fifths occur only once, and 46% lies in the top ten. Sequenced: sorted CD4+, CD8+, or CD8+CD57+ T cells (not recorded which) from PBMCs. This receptor was taken from a human donor with severe aplastic anemia or a healthy control (not recorded which). The V call is TRBV20-1, the J call TRBJ2-5, with 12 bases fitting TRBD2. CDR3 nucleotide sequence: TGCAGTGCTAGAGGGACTAGCGGGGAAGAGACCCAGTACTTC. Translating it yields CSARGTSGEETQYF.